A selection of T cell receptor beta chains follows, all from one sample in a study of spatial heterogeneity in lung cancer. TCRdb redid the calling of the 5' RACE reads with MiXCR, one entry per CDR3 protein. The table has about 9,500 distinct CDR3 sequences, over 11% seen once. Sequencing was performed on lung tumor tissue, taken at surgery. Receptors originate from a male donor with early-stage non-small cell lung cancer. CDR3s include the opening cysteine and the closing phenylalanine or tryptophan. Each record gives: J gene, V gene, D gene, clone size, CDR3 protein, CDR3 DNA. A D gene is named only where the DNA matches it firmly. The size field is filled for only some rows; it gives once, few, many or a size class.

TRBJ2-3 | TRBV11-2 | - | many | CASSLAYDTDTQYF | TGTGCCAGCAGCTTAGCCTACGACACAGATACGCAGTATTTT
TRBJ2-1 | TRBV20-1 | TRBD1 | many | CSARDSGTDSYNEQFF | TGCAGTGCTAGAGACTCCGGGACAGACTCCTACAATGAGCAGTTCTTC
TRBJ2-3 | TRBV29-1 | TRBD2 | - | CSVDSGTRTDTQYF | TGCAGCGTTGACTCCGGGACTAGAACAGATACGCAGTATTTT
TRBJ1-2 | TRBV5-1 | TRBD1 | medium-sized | CASSSRDRGFYGYTF | TGCGCCAGCAGCAGCCGGGACAGGGGATTCTATGGCTACACCTTC
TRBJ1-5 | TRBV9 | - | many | CASSPESDSGSQHF | TGTGCCAGCAGCCCCGAGTCAGACTCCGGGTCCCAGCATTTT
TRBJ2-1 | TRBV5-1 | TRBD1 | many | CASSWDRAYNEQFF | TGCGCCAGCAGCTGGGACAGGGCGTACAATGAGCAGTTCTTC
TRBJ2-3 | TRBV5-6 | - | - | CASSLERVSTDTQYF | TGTGCCAGCAGCTTGGAACGGGTCTCCACAGATACGCAGTATTTT
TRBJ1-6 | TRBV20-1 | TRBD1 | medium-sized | CSARELQGVNSPLHF | TGCAGTGCTAGAGAATTACAGGGGGTTAATTCACCCCTCCACTTT
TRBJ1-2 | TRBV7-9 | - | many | CASSLPEGYGYTF | TGTGCCAGCAGCTTACCTGAAGGATATGGCTACACCTTC
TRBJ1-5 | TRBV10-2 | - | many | CASSEKGGNQPQHF | TGCGCCAGCAGTGAGAAGGGGGGGAATCAGCCCCAGCATTTT
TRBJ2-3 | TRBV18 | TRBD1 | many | CASSPWTGITDTQYF | TGTGCCAGCTCACCTTGGACAGGTATTACAGATACGCAGTATTTT
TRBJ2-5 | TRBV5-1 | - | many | CASSLVGGSVETQYF | TGCGCCAGCAGCTTGGTGGGCGGTTCTGTGGAGACCCAGTACTTC
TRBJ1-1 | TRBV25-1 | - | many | CASSDGGVDTEAFF | TGTGCCAGCAGTGATGGAGGGGTTGACACTGAAGCTTTCTTT
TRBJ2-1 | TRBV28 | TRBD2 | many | CASSSPASGRPHNEQFF | TGTGCCAGCAGTTCCCCCGCTAGCGGGAGGCCCCACAATGAGCAGTTCTTC
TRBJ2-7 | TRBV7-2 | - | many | CASSFTGVNEQYF | TGTGCCAGCAGCTTCACGGGAGTCAACGAGCAGTACTTC
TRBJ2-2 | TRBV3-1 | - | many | CASSLVGGRKAGELFF | TGTGCCAGCAGCCTGGTAGGGGGGAGAAAGGCCGGGGAGCTGTTTTTT
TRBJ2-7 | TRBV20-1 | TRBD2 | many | CSASTGTNYEQYF | TGCAGTGCTAGTACGGGGACTAACTACGAGCAGTACTTC
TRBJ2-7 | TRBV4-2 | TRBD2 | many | CASSQVSGGRQRYEQYF | TGTGCCAGCAGCCAAGTCTCAGGCGGGAGGCAGCGGTACGAGCAGTACTTC
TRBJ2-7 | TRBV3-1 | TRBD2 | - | CASSQAAAGAYEQYF | TGTGCCAGCAGCCAAGCTGCGGCGGGAGCCTACGAGCAGTACTTC
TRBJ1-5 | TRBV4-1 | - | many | CASSQGTAGGNQPQHF | TGCGCCAGCAGCCAAGGTACAGCAGGCGGCAATCAGCCCCAGCATTTT
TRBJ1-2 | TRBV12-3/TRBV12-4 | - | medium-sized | CASSSGDYGYTF | TGTGCCAGCAGCTCAGGAGACTATGGCTACACCTTC
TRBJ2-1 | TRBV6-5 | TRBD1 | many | CASSLQRDSSYNEQFF | TGTGCCAGCAGCCTACAACGGGACAGCTCCTACAATGAGCAGTTCTTC
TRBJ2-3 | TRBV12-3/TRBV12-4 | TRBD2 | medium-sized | CASTETSGRALDTQYF | TGTGCCAGCACCGAGACTAGCGGGAGGGCCTTAGATACGCAGTATTTT
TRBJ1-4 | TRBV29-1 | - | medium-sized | CSVGPGATNEKLFF | TGCAGCGTGGGACCTGGTGCAACTAATGAAAAACTGTTTTTT
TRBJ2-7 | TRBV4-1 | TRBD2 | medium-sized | CASSPDGGDEQYF | TGCGCCAGCAGCCCGGATGGGGGGGACGAGCAGTACTTC
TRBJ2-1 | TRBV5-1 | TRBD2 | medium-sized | CASSPSGSSYNEQFF | TGCGCCAGCAGCCCCAGCGGGAGTAGCTACAATGAGCAGTTCTTC
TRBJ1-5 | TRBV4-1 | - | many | CASSQDGNQPQHF | TGCGCCAGCAGCCAAGATGGTAATCAGCCCCAGCATTTT
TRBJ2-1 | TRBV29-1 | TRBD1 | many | CSVDRGWDDEQFF | TGCAGCGTTGACAGGGGGTGGGACGATGAGCAGTTCTTC
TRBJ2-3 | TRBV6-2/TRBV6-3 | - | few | CASSWGLGGDTQYF | TGTGCCAGCAGTTGGGGACTCGGGGGAGATACGCAGTATTTT
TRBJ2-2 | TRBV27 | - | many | CASSLGDTGELFF | TGTGCCAGCAGTTTGGGGGACACCGGGGAGCTGTTTTTT
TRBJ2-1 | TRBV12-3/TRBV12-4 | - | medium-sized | CASSLGVLGYNEQFF | TGTGCCAGCAGTTTAGGGGTTCTGGGTTACAATGAGCAGTTCTTC
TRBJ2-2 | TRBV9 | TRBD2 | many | CASSVDLSGSTGELFF | TGTGCCAGCAGCGTAGATCTTAGCGGGAGCACCGGGGAGCTGTTTTTT
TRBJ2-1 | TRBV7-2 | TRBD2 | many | CASSLASGLAVNEQFF | TGTGCCAGCAGCTTAGCTAGTGGACTAGCGGTCAATGAGCAGTTCTTC
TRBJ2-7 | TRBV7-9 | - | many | CASSYDKSYEQYF | TGTGCCAGCAGTTATGACAAGTCCTACGAGCAGTACTTC
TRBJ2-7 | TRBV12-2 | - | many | CASRLRGQGLADYEQYF | TGTGCAAGTCGCTTAAGGGGACAGGGACTAGCGGATTACGAGCAGTACTTC
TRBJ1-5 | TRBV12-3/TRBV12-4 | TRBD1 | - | CASSLTGGNQPQHF | TGTGCCAGCAGTTTGACAGGGGGAAATCAGCCCCAGCATTTT
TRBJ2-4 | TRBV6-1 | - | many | CASWVRGIQYF | TGTGCCAGCTGGGTACGGGGCATTCAGTACTTC
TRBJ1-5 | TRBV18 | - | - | CASSVGYVGSNQPQHF | TGTGCCAGCTCAGTGGGGTACGTGGGCAGCAATCAGCCCCAGCATTTT
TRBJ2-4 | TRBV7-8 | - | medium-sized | CACTVGSTKNIQYF | TGTGCCTGTACGGTGGGGTCCACCAAAAACATTCAGTACTTC
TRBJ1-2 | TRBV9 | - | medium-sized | CASSVGTGENGNYGYTF | TGTGCCAGCAGCGTAGGGACCGGTGAGAATGGTAACTATGGCTACACCTTC
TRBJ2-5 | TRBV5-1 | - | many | CASSSLGSDDETQYF | TGCGCCAGCAGCTCCCTCGGGAGTGATGATGAGACCCAGTACTTC
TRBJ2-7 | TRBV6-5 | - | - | CASSRTTPLYEQYF | TGTGCCAGCAGTCGGACCACGCCGCTTTACGAGCAGTACTTC
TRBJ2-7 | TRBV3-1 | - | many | CASSQAIGLWYEQYF | TGTGCCAGCAGCCAAGCCATTGGACTCTGGTACGAGCAGTACTTC
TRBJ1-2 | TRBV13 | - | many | CASSLGDGGRLYTF | TGTGCCAGCAGCTTAGGGGACGGAGGCCGACTGTACACCTTC
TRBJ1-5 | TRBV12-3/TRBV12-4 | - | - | CASRKPQQRSNQPQHF | TGTGCCAGCAGAAAGCCCCAACAGCGTAGCAATCAGCCCCAGCATTTT
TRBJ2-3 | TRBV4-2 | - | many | CASSQGTYTTDTQYF | TGTGCCAGCAGCCAAGGGACTTACACCACAGATACGCAGTATTTT
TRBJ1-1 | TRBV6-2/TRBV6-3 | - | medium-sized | CASSYTLNTEAFF | TGTGCCAGCAGTTACACACTGAACACTGAAGCTTTCTTT
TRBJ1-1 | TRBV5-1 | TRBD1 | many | CASSQTQKTGASEAFF | TGCGCCAGCAGCCAAACCCAAAAAACAGGGGCCAGTGAAGCTTTCTTT
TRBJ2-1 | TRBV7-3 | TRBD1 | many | CASSRDSSLYNEQFF | TGTGCCAGCAGCCGGGACAGCTCCTTATACAATGAGCAGTTCTTC
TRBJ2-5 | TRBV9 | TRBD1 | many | CASSVGPGGGETQYF | TGTGCCAGCAGCGTCGGGCCAGGGGGCGGAGAGACCCAGTACTTC
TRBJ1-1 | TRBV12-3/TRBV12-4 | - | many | CASSWGTEAFF | TGTGCCAGCAGTTGGGGCACTGAAGCTTTCTTT